This entry concerns a single T cell receptor beta chain. Its cognate antigen is unknown. The data are from a study of shared clonotypes between healthy human individuals. The germline V and J ends were trimmed by 4 bases and 1 base, with 14 bases remaining between them. Germline CDR1 is SGHNT and CDR2 is YYREEE (reference sequence). CDR3 length: 15 amino acids. The authors loaded 200 ng DNA, roughly 27,000 T cell genomes, into sorted-subset replicate PCRs. This table comes from immunoSEQ multiplex PCR, and its TCRdb copy is limited to in-frame clones, with some not included. The sample lists 950,000 to 1,300,000 clones, roughly 75% occurring once. Study-wide findings and caveats: In general, naive subsets displayed greater estimated richness than memory subsets did.

Material: memory CD4+ T cells sorted from blood. Specified subset: CD45RA-negative fraction. The TCR was taken from a man aged 18-30 years in good health. V and J are TRBV5-4 and TRBJ2-5; D is undetermined. The CDR3: CASSPSLNLQETQYF. The CDR3 DNA follows: TGTGCCAGCAGCCCCTCGCTTAATCTCCAAGAGACCCAGTACTTC.